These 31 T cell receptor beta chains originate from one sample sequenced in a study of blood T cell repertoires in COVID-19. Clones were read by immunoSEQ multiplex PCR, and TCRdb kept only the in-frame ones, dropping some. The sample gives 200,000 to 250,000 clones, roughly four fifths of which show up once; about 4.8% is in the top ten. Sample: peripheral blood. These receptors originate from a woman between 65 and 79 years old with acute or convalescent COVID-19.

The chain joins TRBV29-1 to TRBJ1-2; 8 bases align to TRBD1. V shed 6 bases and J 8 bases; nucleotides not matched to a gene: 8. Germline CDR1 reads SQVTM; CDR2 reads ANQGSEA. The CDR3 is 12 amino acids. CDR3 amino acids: CSVLDRARGYTF. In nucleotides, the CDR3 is TGCAGCGTCTTGGACAGGGCGAGAGGCTACACCTTC.

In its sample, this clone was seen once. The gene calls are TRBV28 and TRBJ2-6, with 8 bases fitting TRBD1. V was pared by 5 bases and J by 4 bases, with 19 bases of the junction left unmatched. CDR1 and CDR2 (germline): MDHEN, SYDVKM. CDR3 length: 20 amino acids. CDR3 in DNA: TGTGCCAGCAGTCACCCCCCCAGGGGGCGGTATTCTGGCGGGGCCAACGTCCTGACTTTC. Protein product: CASSHPPRGRYSGGANVLTF.

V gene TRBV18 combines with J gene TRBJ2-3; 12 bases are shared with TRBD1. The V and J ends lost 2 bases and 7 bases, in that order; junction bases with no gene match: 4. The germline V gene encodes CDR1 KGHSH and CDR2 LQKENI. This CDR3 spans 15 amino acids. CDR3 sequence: CASSPWDRGLNTQYF. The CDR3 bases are TGTGCCAGCTCACCATGGGACAGGGGGCTTAATACGCAGTATTTT.

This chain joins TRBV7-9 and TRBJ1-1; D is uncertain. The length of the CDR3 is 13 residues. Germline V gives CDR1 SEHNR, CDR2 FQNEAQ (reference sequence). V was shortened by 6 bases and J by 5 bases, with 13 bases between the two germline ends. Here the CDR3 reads CASSWTQTTEAFF. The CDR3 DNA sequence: TGTGCCAGCAGTTGGACTCAAACAACTGAAGCTTTCTTT.

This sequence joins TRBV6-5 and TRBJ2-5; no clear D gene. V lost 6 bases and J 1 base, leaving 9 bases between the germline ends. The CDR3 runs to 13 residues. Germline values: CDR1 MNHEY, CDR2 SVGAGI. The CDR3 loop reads CASRTVAQETQYF. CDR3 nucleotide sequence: TGTGCCAGCAGAACCGTGGCCCAAGAGACCCAGTACTTC.

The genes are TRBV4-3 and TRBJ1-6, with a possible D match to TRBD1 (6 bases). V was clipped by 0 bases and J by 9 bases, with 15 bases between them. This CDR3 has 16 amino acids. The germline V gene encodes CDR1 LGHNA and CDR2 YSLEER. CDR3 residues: CASSQDLQGDGSPLHF. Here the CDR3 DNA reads TGCGCCAGCAGCCAAGATTTACAGGGTGATGGTTCACCCCTCCACTTT.

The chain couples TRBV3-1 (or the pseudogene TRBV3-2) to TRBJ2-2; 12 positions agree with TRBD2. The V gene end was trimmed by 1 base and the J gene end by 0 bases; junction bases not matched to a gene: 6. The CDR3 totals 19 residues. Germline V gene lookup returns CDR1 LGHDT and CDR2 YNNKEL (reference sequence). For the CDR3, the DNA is TGTGCCAGCAGCCAAGGTGGACTAGCGGGGAGAACGAACACCGGGGAGCTGTTTTTT. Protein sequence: CASSQGGLAGRTNTGELFF.

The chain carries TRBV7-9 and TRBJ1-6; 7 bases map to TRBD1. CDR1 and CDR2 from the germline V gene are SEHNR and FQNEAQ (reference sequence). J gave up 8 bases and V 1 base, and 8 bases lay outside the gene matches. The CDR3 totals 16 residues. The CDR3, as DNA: TGTGCCAGCAGCTTAGGCCGGGACAGAGGATATTCACCCCTCCACTTT. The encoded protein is CASSLGRDRGYSPLHF.

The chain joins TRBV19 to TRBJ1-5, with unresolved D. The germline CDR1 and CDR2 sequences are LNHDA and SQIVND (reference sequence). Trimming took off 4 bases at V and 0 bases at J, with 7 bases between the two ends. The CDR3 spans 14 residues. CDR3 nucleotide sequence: TGTGCCAGTAGTAATGGAGGTAGCAATCAGCCCCAGCATTTT. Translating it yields CASSNGGSNQPQHF.

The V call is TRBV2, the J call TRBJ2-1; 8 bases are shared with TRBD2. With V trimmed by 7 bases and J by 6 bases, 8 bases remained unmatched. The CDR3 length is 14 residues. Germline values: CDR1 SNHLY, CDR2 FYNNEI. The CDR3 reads CASNRLAGLNEQFF. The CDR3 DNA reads TGTGCCAGCAATAGGCTAGCGGGCCTCAATGAGCAGTTCTTC.

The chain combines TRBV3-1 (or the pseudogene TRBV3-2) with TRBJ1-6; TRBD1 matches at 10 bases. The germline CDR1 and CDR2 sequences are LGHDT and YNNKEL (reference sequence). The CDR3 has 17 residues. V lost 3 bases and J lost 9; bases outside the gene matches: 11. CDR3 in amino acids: CASSQWTGGLIGSPLHF. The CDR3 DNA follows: TGTGCCAGCAGCCAGTGGACAGGGGGACTAATTGGTTCACCCCTCCACTTT.

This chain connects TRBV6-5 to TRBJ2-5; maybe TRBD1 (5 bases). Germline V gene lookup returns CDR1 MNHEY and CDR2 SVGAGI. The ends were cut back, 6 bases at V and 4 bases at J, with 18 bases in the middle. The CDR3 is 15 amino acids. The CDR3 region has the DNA TGTGCCAGCAGCCGTCCAGGACACATGGGAGAGACCCAGTACTTC. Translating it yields CASSRPGHMGETQYF.

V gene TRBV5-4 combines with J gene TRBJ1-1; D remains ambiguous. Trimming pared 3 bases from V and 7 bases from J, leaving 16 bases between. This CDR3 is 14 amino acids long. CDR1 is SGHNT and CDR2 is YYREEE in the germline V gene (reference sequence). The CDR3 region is CASSWSDGSDEAFF. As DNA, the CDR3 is TGTGCCAGCAGCTGGTCCGACGGGTCTGATGAAGCTTTCTTT.

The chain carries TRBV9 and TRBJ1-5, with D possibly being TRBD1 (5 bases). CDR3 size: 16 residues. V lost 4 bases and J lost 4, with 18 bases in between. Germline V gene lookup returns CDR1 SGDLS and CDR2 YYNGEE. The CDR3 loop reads CASSSSGTGGNQPQHF. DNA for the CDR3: TGTGCCAGCAGCTCTTCCGGGACCGGGGGGAATCAGCCCCAGCATTTT.

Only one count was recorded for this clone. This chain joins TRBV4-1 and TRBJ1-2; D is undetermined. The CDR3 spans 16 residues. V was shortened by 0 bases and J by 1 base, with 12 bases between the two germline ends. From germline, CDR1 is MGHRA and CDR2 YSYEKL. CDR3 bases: TGCGCCAGCAGCCAAGATGAGGGCAGGAGTAACTATGGCTACACCTTC. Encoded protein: CASSQDEGRSNYGYTF.

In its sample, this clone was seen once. The DNA of the CDR3 is TGTGCCAGCAGCCGGCAATTGAGCGGCACAGATACGCAGTATTTT. It encodes CASSRQLSGTDTQYF. The V and J genes are TRBV7-2 and TRBJ2-3; no clear D gene. The CDR3 is made up of 15 amino acids. The germline V and J ends were trimmed by 5 bases and 1 base, with 13 bases remaining between them. CDR1 and CDR2 (germline): SGHTA, FQGNSA.

CDR3: CASSRDRSTNEKLFF. The CDR3 DNA reads TGTGCCAGCAGCCGAGACAGATCAACTAATGAAAAACTGTTTTTT. The V and J genes are TRBV4-2 and TRBJ1-4; D perhaps matches TRBD1 (5 bases). The germline CDR1 and CDR2 sequences are LGHNA and YNFKEQ. The CDR3 covers 15 residues. V dropped 4 bases and J dropped 0 bases, with 9 bases sitting between them.

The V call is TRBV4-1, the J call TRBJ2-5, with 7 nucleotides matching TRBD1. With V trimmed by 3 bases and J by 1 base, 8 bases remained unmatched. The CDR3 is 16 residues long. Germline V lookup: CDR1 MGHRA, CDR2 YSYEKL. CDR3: CASSQYRDRIQETQYF. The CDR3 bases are TGCGCCAGCAGCCAGTACCGGGACAGAATCCAAGAGACCCAGTACTTC.

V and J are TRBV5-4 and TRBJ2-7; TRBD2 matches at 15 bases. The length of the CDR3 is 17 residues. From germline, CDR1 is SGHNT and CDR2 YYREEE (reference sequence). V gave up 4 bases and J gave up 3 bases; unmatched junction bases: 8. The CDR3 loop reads CASSRGLAGGIFYEQYF. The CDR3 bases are TGTGCCAGCAGCCGGGGACTAGCGGGAGGCATATTCTACGAGCAGTACTTC.

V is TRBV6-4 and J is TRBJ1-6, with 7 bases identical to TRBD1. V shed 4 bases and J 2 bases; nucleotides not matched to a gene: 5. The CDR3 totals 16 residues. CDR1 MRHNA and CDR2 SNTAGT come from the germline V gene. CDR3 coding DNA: TGTGCCAGCAGTGCGACAGGGAGCCCCTATAATTCACCCCTCCACTTT. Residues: CASSATGSPYNSPLHF.

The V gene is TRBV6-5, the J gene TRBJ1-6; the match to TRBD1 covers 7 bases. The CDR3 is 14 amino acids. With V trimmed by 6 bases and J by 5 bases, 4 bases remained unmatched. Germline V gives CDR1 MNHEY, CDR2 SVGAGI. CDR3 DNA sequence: TGTGCCAGCAGAAGACAGGGACATAATTCACCCCTCCACTTT. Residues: CASRRQGHNSPLHF.

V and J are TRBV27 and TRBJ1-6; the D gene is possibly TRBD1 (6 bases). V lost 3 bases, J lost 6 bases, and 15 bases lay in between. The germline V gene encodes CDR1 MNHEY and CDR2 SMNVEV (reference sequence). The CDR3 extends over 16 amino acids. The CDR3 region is CASSFDRGQLNSPLHF. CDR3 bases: TGTGCCAGCAGTTTCGATAGGGGACAACTTAATTCACCCCTCCACTTT.

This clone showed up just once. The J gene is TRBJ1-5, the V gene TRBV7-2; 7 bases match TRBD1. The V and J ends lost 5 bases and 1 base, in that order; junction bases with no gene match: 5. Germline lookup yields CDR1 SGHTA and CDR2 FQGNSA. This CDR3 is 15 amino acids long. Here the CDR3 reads CASSPRTGSNQPQHF. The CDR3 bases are TGTGCCAGCAGCCCTCGGACAGGCAGCAATCAGCCCCAGCATTTT.

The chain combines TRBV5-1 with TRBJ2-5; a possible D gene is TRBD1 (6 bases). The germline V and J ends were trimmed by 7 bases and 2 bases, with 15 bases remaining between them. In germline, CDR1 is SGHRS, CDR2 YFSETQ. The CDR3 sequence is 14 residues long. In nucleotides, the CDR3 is TGCGCCAGCCGGCGACAGGTGATACAAGAGACCCAGTACTTC. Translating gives CASRRQVIQETQYF.

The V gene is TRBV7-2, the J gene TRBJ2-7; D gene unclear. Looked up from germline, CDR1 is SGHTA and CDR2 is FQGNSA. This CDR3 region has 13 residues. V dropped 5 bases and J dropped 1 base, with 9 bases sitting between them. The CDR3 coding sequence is TGTGCCAGCAGCCACCCTACTTCCTACGAGCAGTACTTC. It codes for CASSHPTSYEQYF. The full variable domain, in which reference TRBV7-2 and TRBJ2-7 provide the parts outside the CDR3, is GAGVSQSPSNKVTEKGKDVELRCDPISGHTALYWYRQSLGQGLEFLIYFQGNSAPDKSGLPSDRFSAERTGGSVSTLTIQRTQQEDSAVYLCASSHPTSYEQYFGPGTRLTVT.

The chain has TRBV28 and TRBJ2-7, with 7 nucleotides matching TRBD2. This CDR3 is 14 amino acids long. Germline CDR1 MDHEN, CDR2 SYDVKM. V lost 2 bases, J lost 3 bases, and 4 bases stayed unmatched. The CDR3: CASSLGGRDYEQYF. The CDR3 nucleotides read TGTGCCAGCAGTTTAGGCGGGAGAGACTACGAGCAGTACTTC.

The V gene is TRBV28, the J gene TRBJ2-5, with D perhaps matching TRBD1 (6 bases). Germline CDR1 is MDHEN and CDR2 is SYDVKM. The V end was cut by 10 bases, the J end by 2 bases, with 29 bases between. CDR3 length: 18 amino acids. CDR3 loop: CATSVRLPKQGYQETQYF. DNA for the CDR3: TGTGCCACCAGCGTTCGACTCCCAAAACAGGGCTATCAAGAGACCCAGTACTTC.

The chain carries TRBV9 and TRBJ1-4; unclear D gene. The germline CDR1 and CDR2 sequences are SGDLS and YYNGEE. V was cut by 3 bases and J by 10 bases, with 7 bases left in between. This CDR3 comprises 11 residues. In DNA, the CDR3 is TGTGCCAGCAGCGACCCAGGAAAACTGTTTTTT. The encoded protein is CASSDPGKLFF.

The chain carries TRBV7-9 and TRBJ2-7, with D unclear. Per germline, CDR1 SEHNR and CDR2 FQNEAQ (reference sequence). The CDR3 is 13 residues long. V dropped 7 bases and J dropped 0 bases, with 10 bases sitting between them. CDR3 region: CASTAFSSYEQYF. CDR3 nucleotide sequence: TGTGCCAGCACGGCCTTTAGCTCCTACGAGCAGTACTTC.

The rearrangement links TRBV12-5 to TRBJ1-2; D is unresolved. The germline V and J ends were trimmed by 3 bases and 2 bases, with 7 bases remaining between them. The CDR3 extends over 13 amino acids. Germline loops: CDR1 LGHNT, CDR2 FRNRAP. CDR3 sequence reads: CASGFSGNYGYTF. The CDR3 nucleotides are TGTGCTAGTGGTTTCTCGGGGAACTATGGCTACACCTTC.

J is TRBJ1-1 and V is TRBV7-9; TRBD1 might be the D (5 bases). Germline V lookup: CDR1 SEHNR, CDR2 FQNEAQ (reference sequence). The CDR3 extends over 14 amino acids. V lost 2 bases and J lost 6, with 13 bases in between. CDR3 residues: CASSLFREKSEAFF. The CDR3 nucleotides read TGTGCCAGCAGCTTATTCAGGGAAAAATCTGAAGCTTTCTTT.